This paragraph covers one T cell receptor beta chain sequence. The data are from a study of tumor-infiltrating lymphocytes in localized non-small cell lung cancer. V gave up 4 bases and J gave up 5 bases, with 9 bases separating them. The CDR3 loop spans 12 amino acids. CDR1 SGHNT and CDR2 YYREEE come from the germline V gene (reference sequence). Libraries were prepared by immunoSEQ multiplex PCR; TCRdb keeps only in-frame clonotypes and omits some of them. The sample includes around 25,000 clones, around 67% of them seen just once. The origin of this receptor is a human donor with non-small cell lung cancer. Sample: lung tumor tissue. The V call is TRBV5-4, the J call TRBJ1-2; tentatively, D is TRBD1 (5 bases). CDR3 in amino acids: CASSTGEYGYTF. The CDR3, as DNA: TGTGCCAGCAGCACGGGGGAGTATGGCTACACCTTC. Variable domain in full (rest from reference TRBV5-4 and TRBJ1-2): ETGVTQSPTHLIKTRGQQVTLRCSSQSGHNTVSWYQQALGQGPQFIFQYYREEENGRGNFPPRFSGLQFPNYSSELNVNALELDDSALYLCASSTGEYGYTFGSGTRLTVV.